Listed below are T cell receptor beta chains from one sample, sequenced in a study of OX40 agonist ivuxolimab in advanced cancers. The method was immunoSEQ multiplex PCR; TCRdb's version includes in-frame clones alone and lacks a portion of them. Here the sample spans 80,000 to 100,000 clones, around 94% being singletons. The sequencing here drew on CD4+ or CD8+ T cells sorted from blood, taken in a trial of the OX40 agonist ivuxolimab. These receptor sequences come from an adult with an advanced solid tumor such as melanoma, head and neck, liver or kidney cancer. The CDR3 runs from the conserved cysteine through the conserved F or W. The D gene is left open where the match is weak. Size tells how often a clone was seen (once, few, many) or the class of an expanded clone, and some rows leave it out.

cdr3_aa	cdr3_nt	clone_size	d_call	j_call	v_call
CASSPGQGRQQYF	TGTGCCAGCAGTCCGGGACAGGGACGCCAGCAGTACTTC	.	TRBD1	TRBJ2-7	TRBV7-6
CASSLETGFSYEQYF	TGTGCCAGCAGCTTGGAGACGGGGTTCTCCTACGAGCAGTACTTC	.	.	TRBJ2-7	TRBV5-4
CASSLRAGELFF	TGTGCCAGCAGCCTGCGGGCGGGGGAGCTGTTTTTT	.	.	TRBJ2-2	TRBV11-3
CASSWYVANIQYF	TGTGCCAGCAGCTGGTACGTGGCAAACATTCAGTACTTC	.	.	TRBJ2-4	TRBV5-6
CASSPLRDSETQYF	TGTGCCAGCTCACCCTTGAGGGACAGCGAGACCCAGTACTTC	.	TRBD1	TRBJ2-5	TRBV18
CASRFPAAGSTNEKLFF	TGTGCCAGTAGATTCCCGGCCGCCGGGTCAACTAATGAAAAACTGTTTTTT	.	.	TRBJ1-4	TRBV19
CASSSTGGTEAFF	TGCGCCAGCAGCTCTACAGGGGGCACTGAAGCTTTCTTT	.	TRBD1	TRBJ1-1	TRBV5-1
CAISASMGQETQYF	TGTGCCATCAGTGCCTCCATGGGGCAAGAGACCCAGTACTTC	.	.	TRBJ2-5	TRBV10-3
CASSLPPPGRQYF	TGTGCCAGCAGTTTACCTCCCCCGGGACGGCAGTATTTT	.	.	TRBJ2-3	TRBV27
CASSPTQGAGGYTF	TGTGCCAGCAGCCCGACTCAGGGGGCAGGTGGCTACACCTTC	.	TRBD1	TRBJ1-2	TRBV11-2
CASTSGQGRTKFF	TGTGCCAGCACCTCGGGACAGGGAAGGACAAAGTTCTTC	.	TRBD1	TRBJ2-1	TRBV6-5
CASSAGRRTEAFF	TGTGCCAGCAGCGCCGGAAGGAGGACTGAAGCTTTCTTT	.	.	TRBJ1-1	TRBV7-2
CASSYSRRGNSPLHF	TGTGCCAGCAGTTACTCTCGGCGGGGGAATTCACCCCTCCACTTT	.	.	TRBJ1-6	TRBV6-5
CASSQMGSLNYGYTF	TGTGCCAGCAGTCAAATGGGGAGCCTTAACTATGGCTACACCTTC	.	.	TRBJ1-2	TRBV28
CASSLSGTSPTDTQYF	TGTGCCAGCAGTTTATCAGGGACTAGCCCCACAGATACGCAGTATTTT	.	TRBD2	TRBJ2-3	TRBV27
CASSLSLSAEAFF	TGTGCCAGCAGTTTATCCCTCAGCGCTGAAGCTTTCTTT	.	.	TRBJ1-1	TRBV28
CATSRGTSGSNEQYF	TGTGCCACCAGCAGAGGGACTAGCGGGAGCAACGAGCAGTACTTC	.	TRBD2	TRBJ2-7	TRBV15
CSVEMGQGGGPQHF	TGCAGCGTTGAAATGGGGCAGGGGGGCGGGCCCCAGCATTTT	.	TRBD1	TRBJ1-5	TRBV29-1
CASSQEVTGDNSPLHF	TGCGCCAGCAGCCAAGAAGTTACAGGGGACAATTCACCCCTCCACTTT	.	TRBD1	TRBJ1-6	TRBV4-1
CASSGGGPGETQYF	TGTGCCAGCAGCGGTGGAGGGCCGGGGGAGACCCAGTACTTC	once	.	TRBJ2-5	TRBV9
CASSFSTGWGETQYF	TGTGCCAGCAGCTTCTCGACAGGTTGGGGGGAGACCCAGTACTTC	once	.	TRBJ2-5	TRBV7-6
CASSQDGRFRGETEAFF	TGTGCCAGCAGCCAAGATGGGCGTTTTCGGGGGGAGACTGAAGCTTTCTTT	.	.	TRBJ1-1	TRBV4-2
CASSDRTGLGNEKLFF	TGTGCCAGCAGCGACCGTACAGGGCTGGGGAATGAAAAACTGTTTTTT	.	.	TRBJ1-4	TRBV9
CASRATGSKEKLFF	TGTGCCAGCAGGGCGACAGGGAGCAAGGAAAAACTGTTTTTT	.	TRBD1	TRBJ1-4	TRBV6-5
CASSLGDRDRNTIYF	TGCGCCAGCAGCTTGGGAGACAGGGACAGAAACACCATATATTTT	once	TRBD1	TRBJ1-3	TRBV5-1
CASSFATSGGQETQYF	TGTGCCAGCAGCTTTGCCACTAGCGGGGGGCAAGAGACCCAGTACTTC	.	TRBD2	TRBJ2-5	TRBV11-1
CASRTGTGANVLTF	TGTGCCAGCAGGACAGGGACTGGGGCCAACGTCCTGACTTTC	.	.	TRBJ2-6	TRBV21-1
CASRRMGDEQFF	TGTGCCAGCCGCAGGATGGGCGATGAGCAGTTCTTC	.	.	TRBJ2-1	TRBV6-1
CASSLPSNSYEQYF	TGTGCCAGCAGCTTACCCAGTAACTCCTACGAGCAGTACTTC	.	.	TRBJ2-7	TRBV7-9
CASSVAQGTVGEKLFF	TGTGCCAGCAGCGTAGCGCAGGGAACCGTGGGGGAAAAACTGTTTTTT	.	.	TRBJ1-4	TRBV9
CASSDDRIGGYTF	TGCGCCAGCAGTGACGACAGGATCGGTGGCTACACCTTC	.	.	TRBJ1-2	TRBV10-1
CASSHDTTGVREKLFF	TGCGCCAGCAGCCATGACACGACAGGGGTGAGAGAAAAACTGTTTTTT	.	TRBD1	TRBJ1-4	TRBV4-3
CASSLLIGGIQETQYF	TGCGCCAGCAGCTTGTTAATTGGCGGAATCCAAGAGACCCAGTACTTC	.	.	TRBJ2-5	TRBV5-1
CASSLGQGAYTEAFF	TGTGCCAGCTCACTCGGACAGGGGGCTTACACTGAAGCTTTCTTT	once	TRBD1	TRBJ1-1	TRBV18
CASSFRDSSYNEQFF	TGTGCCAGCAGCTTCAGGGATAGCTCCTACAATGAGCAGTTCTTC	.	.	TRBJ2-1	TRBV7-9
CASSSWTSGTYEQYF	TGTGCCAGTAGTTCCTGGACTAGCGGAACCTACGAGCAGTACTTC	.	TRBD2	TRBJ2-7	TRBV19
CATSTPAGSTDTQYF	TGTGCCACTAGTACGCCGGCGGGGAGCACAGATACGCAGTATTTT	.	.	TRBJ2-3	TRBV19
CASSLTPPDRGGTGELFF	TGTGCCAGCAGCCTCACTCCTCCGGACAGGGGAGGCACCGGGGAGCTGTTTTTT	once	TRBD1	TRBJ2-2	TRBV9
CASSLEDGSYNYGYTF	TGTGCCAGCAGCTTAGAGGACGGCTCCTATAACTATGGCTACACCTTC	.	.	TRBJ1-2	TRBV7-2
CASSFLTYTDTQYF	TGTGCCAGCAGCTTTCTAACGTACACAGATACGCAGTATTTT	.	.	TRBJ2-3	TRBV7-9
CASSYSRNYGYTF	TGTGCCAGCAGTTACTCAAGGAACTATGGCTACACCTTC	.	.	TRBJ1-2	TRBV6-5
CASSIVEGEQYF	TGTGCCAGTAGTATAGTAGAGGGCGAGCAGTACTTC	once	.	TRBJ2-7	TRBV19
CASSLAPGNTEAFF	TGCGCCAGCAGCTTGGCCCCAGGGAACACTGAAGCTTTCTTT	.	.	TRBJ1-1	TRBV5-1
CASSLEQPGELFF	TGTGCCAGCAGCTTAGAGCAGCCCGGGGAGCTGTTTTTT	.	.	TRBJ2-2	TRBV11-3
CASSQDLNQPQHF	TGCGCCAGCAGCCAAGACCTCAATCAGCCCCAGCATTTT	.	.	TRBJ1-5	TRBV4-3
CASSTQRYPTDTQYF	TGTGCCAGTAGTACTCAGCGGTACCCCACAGATACGCAGTATTTT	.	.	TRBJ2-3	TRBV19
CASQRMCGQPQHF	TGCGCCAGCCAAAGGATGTGCGGTCAGCCCCAGCATTTT	.	.	TRBJ1-5	TRBV23-1